Sequencing of this T cell receptor (beta chain) was carried out in a study of identical twins. Trimming pared 5 bases from V and 7 bases from J, leaving 27 bases between. The germline V gene has CDR1 MNHEY and CDR2 SMNVEV (reference sequence). The CDR3 sequence is 17 residues long. Every sampled donor was Caucasian and healthy. Of note for this clonotype: The antigen is not known.

Overall study results and limits: Shared out-of-frame alpha sequences (those common to twins) showed excess low generation probability.

After template switching added a universal primer site, the resulting cDNA carried unique molecular identifiers. MiXCR, run by TCRdb on the 5' RACE reads, gives a single entry per CDR3 protein. Here the sample spans about 1.7 million distinct CDR3 sequences, around 33% being singletons. This TCR came from a newborn girl in good health. J is TRBJ2-7 and V is TRBV27, with D perhaps matching TRBD1 (6 bases). The sequenced sample was cord blood. Here the CDR3 reads CASSPYRETVLLNEQYF. CDR3 sequence (DNA): TGTGCCAGCAGTCCATACAGGGAGACGGTCCTCCTCAATGAGCAGTACTTC.